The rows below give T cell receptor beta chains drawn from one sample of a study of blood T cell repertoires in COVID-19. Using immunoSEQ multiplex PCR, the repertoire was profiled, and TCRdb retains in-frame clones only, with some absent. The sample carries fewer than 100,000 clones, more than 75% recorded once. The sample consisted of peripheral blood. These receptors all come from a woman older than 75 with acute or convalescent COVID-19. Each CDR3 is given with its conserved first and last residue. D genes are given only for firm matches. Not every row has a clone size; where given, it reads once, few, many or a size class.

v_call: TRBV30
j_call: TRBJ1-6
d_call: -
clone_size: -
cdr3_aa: CAWKRVNYNSPLHF
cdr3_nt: TGTGCCTGGAAGCGGGTCAATTATAATTCACCCCTCCACTTT

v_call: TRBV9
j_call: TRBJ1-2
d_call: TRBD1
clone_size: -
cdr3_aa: CASSVVTGGGYTF
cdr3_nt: TGTGCCAGCAGCGTCGTGACAGGGGGCGGCTACACCTTC

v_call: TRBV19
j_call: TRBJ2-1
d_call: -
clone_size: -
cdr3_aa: CASSITGIHAEQFF
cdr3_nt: TGTGCCAGTAGTATAACCGGGATCCACGCTGAGCAGTTCTTC

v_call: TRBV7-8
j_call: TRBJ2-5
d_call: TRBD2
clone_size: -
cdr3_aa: CASSSARGGLQETQYF
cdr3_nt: TGTGCCAGCAGCTCTGCGCGGGGGGGCTTGCAAGAGACCCAGTACTTC

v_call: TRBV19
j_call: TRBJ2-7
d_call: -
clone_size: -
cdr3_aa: CASRPGQVSYEQYF
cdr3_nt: TGTGCCAGTAGACCGGGACAAGTCTCCTACGAGCAGTACTTC

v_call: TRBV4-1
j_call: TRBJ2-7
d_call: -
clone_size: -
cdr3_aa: CASSFDSGSYEQYF
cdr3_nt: TGCGCCAGCAGCTTTGACTCGGGATCCTACGAGCAGTACTTC

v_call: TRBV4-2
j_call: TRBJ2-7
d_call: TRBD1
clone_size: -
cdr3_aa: CASSLGTGGDEQYF
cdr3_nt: TGTGCCAGCAGCCTTGGGACAGGGGGCGACGAGCAGTACTTC

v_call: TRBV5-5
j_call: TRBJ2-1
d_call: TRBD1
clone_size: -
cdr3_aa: CASSTDRGHNEQFF
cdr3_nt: TGTGCCAGCAGCACGGACAGGGGACACAATGAGCAGTTCTTC

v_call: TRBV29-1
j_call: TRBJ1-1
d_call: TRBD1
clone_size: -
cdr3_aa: CSVEVDRVVTEAFF
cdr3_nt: TGCAGCGTTGAAGTAGACAGGGTTGTCACTGAAGCTTTCTTT

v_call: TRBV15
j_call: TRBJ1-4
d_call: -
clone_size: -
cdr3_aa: CATSRGQGYEKLFF
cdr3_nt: TGTGCCACCAGCAGAGGCCAGGGATATGAAAAACTGTTTTTT

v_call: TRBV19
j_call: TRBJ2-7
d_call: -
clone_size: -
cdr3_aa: CASSIRRRNSYEQYF
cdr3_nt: TGTGCCAGTAGTATAAGGAGGAGGAACTCCTACGAGCAGTACTTC

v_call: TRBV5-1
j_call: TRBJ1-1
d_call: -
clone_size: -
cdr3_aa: CASSLGGTQLNTEAFF
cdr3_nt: TGCGCCAGCAGCTTGGGAGGGACACAGTTGAACACTGAAGCTTTCTTT

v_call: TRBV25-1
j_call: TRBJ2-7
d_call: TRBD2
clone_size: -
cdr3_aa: CALQSGSSYEQYF
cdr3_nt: TGTGCCCTGCAGAGCGGGAGCTCCTACGAGCAGTACTTC

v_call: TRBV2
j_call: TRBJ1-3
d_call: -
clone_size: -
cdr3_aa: CASSDRKTSGNTIYF
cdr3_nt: TGTGCCAGCAGTGACAGGAAAACCTCTGGAAACACCATATATTTT

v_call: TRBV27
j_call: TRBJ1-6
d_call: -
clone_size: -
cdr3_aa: CASSLGAGRVNSPLHF
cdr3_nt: TGTGCCAGCAGTTTAGGGGCTGGCAGGGTTAATTCACCCCTCCACTTT

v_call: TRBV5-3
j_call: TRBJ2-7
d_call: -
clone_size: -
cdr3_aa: CARSRHRKLGKQYF
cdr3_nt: TGTGCCAGAAGCCGACACAGGAAGTTGGGCAAGCAGTACTTC

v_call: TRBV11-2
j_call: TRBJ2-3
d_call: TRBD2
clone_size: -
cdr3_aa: CASSSGLAGRSDTQYF
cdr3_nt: TGTGCCAGCAGCTCGGGACTAGCGGGACGGTCAGATACGCAGTATTTT

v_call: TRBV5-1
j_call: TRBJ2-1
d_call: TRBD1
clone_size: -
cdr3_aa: CASSLGGAQGNEQFF
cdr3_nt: TGCGCCAGCAGCTTGGGTGGGGCACAGGGGAATGAGCAGTTCTTC

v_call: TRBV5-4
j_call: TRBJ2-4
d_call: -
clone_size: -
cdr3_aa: CASSLGGQGRQNIQYF
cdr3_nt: TGTGCCAGCAGCTTGGGAGGTCAGGGGCGTCAAAACATTCAGTACTTC

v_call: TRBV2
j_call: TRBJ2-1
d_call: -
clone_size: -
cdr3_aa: CASAGNGRNEQFF
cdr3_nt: TGTGCCAGTGCGGGGAATGGTCGCAATGAGCAGTTCTTC

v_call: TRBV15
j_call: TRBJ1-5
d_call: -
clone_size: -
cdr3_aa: CATSRVMRGSNQPQHF
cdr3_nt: TGTGCCACCAGCAGAGTAATGCGGGGTAGCAATCAGCCCCAGCATTTT

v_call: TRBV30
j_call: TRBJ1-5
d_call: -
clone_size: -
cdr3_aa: CAWSVGGIQPQHF
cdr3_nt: TGTGCCTGGAGTGTTGGAGGGATCCAGCCCCAGCATTTT

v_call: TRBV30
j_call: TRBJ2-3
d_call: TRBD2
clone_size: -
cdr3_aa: CAWSAASGGATDTQYF
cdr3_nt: TGTGCCTGGAGTGCCGCTAGCGGGGGGGCGACAGATACGCAGTATTTT

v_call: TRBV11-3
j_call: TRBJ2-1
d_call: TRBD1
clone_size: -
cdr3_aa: CASSFRTGGIDNEQFF
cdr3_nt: TGTGCCAGCAGCTTTAGGACAGGGGGGATTGACAATGAGCAGTTCTTC

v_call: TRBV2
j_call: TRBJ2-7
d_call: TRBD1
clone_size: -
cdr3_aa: CASLRDRTLYEQYF
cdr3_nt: TGTGCCAGCCTTAGGGACAGGACCCTCTACGAGCAGTACTTC

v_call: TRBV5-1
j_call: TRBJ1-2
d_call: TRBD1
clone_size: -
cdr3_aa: CASSSYTGQGGDGYTF
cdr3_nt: TGCGCCAGCAGCTCTTATACTGGACAGGGTGGGGATGGCTACACCTTC

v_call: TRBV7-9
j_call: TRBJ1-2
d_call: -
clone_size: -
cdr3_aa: CASSQVTTNYGYTF
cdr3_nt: TGTGCCAGCAGCCAAGTCACTACTAACTATGGCTACACCTTC

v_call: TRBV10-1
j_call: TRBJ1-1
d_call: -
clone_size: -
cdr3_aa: CASSVTGEAFF
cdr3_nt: TGCGCCAGCAGCGTTACAGGGGAAGCTTTCTTT

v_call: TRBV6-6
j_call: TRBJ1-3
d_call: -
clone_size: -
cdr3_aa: CASSYSTHSGNTIYF
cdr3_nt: TGTGCCAGCAGTTACTCGACACACTCTGGAAACACCATATATTTT

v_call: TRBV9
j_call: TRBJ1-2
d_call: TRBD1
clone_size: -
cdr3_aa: CASSLQGAEGYTF
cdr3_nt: TGTGCCAGCAGCTTACAGGGGGCAGAGGGCTACACCTTC

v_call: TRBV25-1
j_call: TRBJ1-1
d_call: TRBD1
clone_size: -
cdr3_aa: CASRRQGLNTEAFF
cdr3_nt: TGTGCCAGCAGGAGACAGGGGCTGAACACTGAAGCTTTCTTT

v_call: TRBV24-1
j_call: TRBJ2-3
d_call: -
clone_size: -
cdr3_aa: CATSDHLDITDTQYF
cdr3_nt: TGTGCCACCAGTGACCACTTGGACATCACAGATACGCAGTATTTT

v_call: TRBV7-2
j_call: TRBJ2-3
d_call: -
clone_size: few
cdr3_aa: CASSYNRNPSTDTQYF
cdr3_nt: TGTGCCAGCAGCTATAACAGGAACCCTAGCACAGATACGCAGTATTTT

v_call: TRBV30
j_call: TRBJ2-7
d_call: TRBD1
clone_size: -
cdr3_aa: CAWSVGGPTYEQYF
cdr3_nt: TGTGCCTGGAGTGTAGGGGGCCCCACCTACGAGCAGTACTTC

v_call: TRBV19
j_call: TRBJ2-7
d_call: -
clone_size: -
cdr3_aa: CASSKLQGGYEQYF
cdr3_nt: TGTGCCAGTAGTAAACTCCAGGGGGGCTACGAGCAGTACTTC

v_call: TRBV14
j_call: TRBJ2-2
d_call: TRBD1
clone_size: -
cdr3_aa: CASSRRTGGITGELFF
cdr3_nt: TGTGCCAGCAGCCGCCGGACAGGGGGGATCACCGGGGAGCTGTTTTTT

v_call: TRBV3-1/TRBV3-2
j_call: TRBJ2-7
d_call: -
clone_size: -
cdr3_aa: CASSQGLGGFYEQYF
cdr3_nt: TGTGCCAGCAGCCAAGGACTGGGTGGATTCTACGAGCAGTACTTC

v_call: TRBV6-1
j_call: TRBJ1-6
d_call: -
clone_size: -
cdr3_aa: CASSEAPGSPLHF
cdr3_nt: TGTGCCAGCAGTGAGGCACCGGGATCACCCCTCCACTTT

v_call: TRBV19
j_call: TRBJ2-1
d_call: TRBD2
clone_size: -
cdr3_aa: CATSGGSSYNEQFF
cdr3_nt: TGTGCCACTAGCGGGGGAAGCTCCTACAATGAGCAGTTCTTC

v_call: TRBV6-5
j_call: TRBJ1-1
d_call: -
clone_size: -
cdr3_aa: CASSSNRNTEAFF
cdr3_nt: TGTGCCAGCAGTTCCAATAGGAACACTGAAGCTTTCTTT

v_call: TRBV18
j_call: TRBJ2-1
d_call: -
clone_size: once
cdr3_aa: CASSKGIYNEQFF
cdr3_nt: TGTGCCAGCTCGAAGGGGATATACAATGAGCAGTTCTTC

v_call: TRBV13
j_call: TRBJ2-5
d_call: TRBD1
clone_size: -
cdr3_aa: CASSPGQGPQETQYF
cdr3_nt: TGTGCCAGCAGCCCGGGACAGGGACCTCAAGAGACCCAGTACTTC

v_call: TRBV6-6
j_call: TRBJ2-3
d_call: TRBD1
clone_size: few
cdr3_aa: CASSLGQGGTDTQYF
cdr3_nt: TGTGCCAGCAGTCTAGGACAGGGTGGTACAGATACGCAGTATTTT

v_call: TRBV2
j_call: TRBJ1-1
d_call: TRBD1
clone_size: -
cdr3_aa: CASSEDRGRGTEAFF
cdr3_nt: TGTGCCAGCAGTGAGGACAGGGGAAGAGGCACTGAAGCTTTCTTT

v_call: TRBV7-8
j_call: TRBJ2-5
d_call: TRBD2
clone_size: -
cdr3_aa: CASSASGGVQETQYF
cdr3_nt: TGTGCCAGCAGCGCTAGCGGGGGGGTCCAAGAGACCCAGTACTTC

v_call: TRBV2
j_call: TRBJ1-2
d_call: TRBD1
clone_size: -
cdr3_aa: CASSGQGEGVYGYTF
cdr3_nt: TGTGCCAGCAGTGGACAGGGAGAGGGCGTCTATGGCTACACCTTC

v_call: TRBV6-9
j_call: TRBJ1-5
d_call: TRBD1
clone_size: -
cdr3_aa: CASSRPGQGNQPQHF
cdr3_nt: TGTGCCAGCAGTCGCCCGGGACAGGGGAATCAGCCCCAGCATTTT

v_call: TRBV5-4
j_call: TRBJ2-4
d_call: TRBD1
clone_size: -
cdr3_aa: CASSNDRGKNIQYF
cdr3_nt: TGTGCCAGCAGCAATGACAGGGGCAAAAACATTCAGTACTTC

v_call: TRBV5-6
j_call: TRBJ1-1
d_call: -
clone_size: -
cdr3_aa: CASTWRGNTEAFF
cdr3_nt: TGTGCCAGCACCTGGCGGGGGAACACTGAAGCTTTCTTT

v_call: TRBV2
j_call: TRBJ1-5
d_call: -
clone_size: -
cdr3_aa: CASSEARSSGVAQHF
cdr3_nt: TGTGCCAGCAGTGAAGCAAGAAGTTCCGGGGTAGCCCAGCATTTT

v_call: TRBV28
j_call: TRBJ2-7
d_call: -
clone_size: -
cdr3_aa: CASRPGHSYEQYF
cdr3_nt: TGTGCCAGCAGGCCGGGACATAGCTACGAGCAGTACTTC

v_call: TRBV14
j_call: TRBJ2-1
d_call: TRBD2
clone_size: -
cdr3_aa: CASSARRFGGRPHNEQFF
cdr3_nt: TGTGCCAGCAGCGCAAGAAGATTCGGCGGGAGGCCCCACAATGAGCAGTTCTTC

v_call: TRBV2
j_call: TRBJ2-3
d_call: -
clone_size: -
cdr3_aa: CASREGGTDTQYF
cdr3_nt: TGTGCCAGCAGGGAGGGAGGCACAGATACGCAGTATTTT

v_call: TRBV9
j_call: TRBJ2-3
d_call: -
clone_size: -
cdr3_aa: CASSEQADTQYF
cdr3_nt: TGTGCCAGCAGCGAGCAGGCAGATACGCAGTATTTT

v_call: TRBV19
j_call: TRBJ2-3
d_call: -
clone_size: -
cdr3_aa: CASSISGGPDTQYF
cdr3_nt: TGTGCCAGTAGTATATCGGGGGGCCCAGATACGCAGTATTTT